This T cell receptor beta chain was recovered during a study of cytomegalovirus exposure and HLA in healthy donors. The PCR employed 60 Vbeta primers together with 13 Jbeta primers. Using immunoSEQ multiplex PCR, the repertoire was profiled, and TCRdb retains in-frame clones only, with some absent. Of 170,000 or so clones in the sample, 70% to 90% are singletons; the top ten hold about 2.3%. Donors sampled were nominally healthy, though unrecorded immune exposures were likely. Looked up from germline, CDR1 is SGHTA and CDR2 is FQGNSA. V shed 5 bases and J shed 0 bases, with 11 bases lying between them. This CDR3 is built from 15 residues. In regard to this clone: What it binds is not known.

Whole-study results and caveats: At a 0.05 false discovery rate, a later analysis found around 15,000 TCR beta sequences to be associated with HLA alleles.

The chain carries TRBV7-2 and TRBJ1-5; no reliable D call. The source of this sequence is a woman aged 30 to 39 in good health and CMV-seronegative. Sequenced: PBMCs. This CDR3 is CASSPWRDSNQPQHF. The CDR3 DNA reads TGTGCCAGCAGCCCCTGGCGGGATAGCAATCAGCCCCAGCATTTT.